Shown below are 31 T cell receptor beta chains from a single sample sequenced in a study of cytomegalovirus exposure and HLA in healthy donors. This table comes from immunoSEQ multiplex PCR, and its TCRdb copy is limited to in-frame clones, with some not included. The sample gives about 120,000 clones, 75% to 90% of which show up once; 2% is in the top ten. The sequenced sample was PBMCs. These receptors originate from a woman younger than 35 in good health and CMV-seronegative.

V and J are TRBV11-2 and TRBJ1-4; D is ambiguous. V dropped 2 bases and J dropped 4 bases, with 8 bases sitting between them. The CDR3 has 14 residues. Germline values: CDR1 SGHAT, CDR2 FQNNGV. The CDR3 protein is CASSLTAYNEKLFF. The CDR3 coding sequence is TGTGCCAGCAGCTTAACAGCCTATAATGAAAAACTGTTTTTT.

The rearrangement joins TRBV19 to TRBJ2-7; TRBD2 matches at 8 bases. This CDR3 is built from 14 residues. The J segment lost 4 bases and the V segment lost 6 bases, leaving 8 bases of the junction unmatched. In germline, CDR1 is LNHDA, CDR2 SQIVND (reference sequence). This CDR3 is CASRETAGGYEQYF. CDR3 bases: TGTGCCAGTAGAGAAACGGCGGGAGGATACGAGCAGTACTTC.

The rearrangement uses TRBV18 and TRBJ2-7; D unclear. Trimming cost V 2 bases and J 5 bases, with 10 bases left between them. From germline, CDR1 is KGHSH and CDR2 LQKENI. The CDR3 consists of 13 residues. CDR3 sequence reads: CASSPTGANEQYF. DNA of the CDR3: TGTGCCAGCTCACCAACTGGTGCAAACGAGCAGTACTTC.

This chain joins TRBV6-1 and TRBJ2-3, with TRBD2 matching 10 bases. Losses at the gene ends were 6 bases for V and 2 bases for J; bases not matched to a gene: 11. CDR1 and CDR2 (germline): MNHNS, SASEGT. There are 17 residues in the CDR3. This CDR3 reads CASRETVAGGPTDTQYF. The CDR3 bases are TGTGCCAGCAGAGAAACCGTAGCGGGAGGCCCCACAGATACGCAGTATTTT.

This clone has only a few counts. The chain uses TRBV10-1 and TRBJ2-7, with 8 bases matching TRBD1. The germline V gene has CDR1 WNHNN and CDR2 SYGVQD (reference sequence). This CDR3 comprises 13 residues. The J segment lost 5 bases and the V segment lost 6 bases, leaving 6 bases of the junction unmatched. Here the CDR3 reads CASSRGRVDEQYF. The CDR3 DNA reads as TGCGCCAGCAGCAGGGGGCGCGTCGACGAGCAGTACTTC.

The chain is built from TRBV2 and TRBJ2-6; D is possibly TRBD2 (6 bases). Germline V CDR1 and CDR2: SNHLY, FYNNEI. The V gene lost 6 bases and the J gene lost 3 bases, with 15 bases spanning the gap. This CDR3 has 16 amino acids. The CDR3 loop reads CASRGAGPSGANVLTF. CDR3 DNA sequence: TGTGCCAGCAGGGGTGCGGGACCCAGTGGGGCCAACGTCCTGACTTTC.

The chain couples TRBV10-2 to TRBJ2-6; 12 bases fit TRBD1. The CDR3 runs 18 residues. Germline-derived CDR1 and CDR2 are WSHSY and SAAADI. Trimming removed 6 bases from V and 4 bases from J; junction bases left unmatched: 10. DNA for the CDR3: TGCGCCAGCAGCAAAGGGGGACAGGGGGCGGCAGGGGCCAACGTCCTGACTTTC. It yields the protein CASSKGGQGAAGANVLTF.

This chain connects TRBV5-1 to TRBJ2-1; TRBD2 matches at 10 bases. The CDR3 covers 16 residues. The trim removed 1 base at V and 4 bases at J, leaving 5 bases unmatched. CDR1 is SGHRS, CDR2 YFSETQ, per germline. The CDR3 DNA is TGCGCCAGCAGCTTGCGGGGACTAGCGCAGTACAATGAGCAGTTCTTC. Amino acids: CASSLRGLAQYNEQFF.

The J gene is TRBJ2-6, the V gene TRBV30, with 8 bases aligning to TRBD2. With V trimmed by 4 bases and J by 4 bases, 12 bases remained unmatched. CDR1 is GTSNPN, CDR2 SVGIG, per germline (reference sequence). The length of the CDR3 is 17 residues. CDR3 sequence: CAWNRGAGRAGANVLTF. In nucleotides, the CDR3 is TGTGCCTGGAATCGAGGGGCCGGGAGGGCAGGGGCCAACGTCCTGACTTTC.

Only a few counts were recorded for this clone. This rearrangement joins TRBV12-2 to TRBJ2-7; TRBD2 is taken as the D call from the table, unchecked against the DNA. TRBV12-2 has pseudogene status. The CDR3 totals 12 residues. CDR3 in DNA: TGTGCAAGTCGCCCCGCCGGGGAAGAGCAGTACTTC. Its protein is CASRPAGEEQYF.

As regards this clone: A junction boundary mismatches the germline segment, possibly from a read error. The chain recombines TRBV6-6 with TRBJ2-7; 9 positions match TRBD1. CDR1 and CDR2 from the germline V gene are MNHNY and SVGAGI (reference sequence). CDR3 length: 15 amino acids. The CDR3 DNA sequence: TGTGCCAGCAGTGACTCCGGGACAGGGTACGGCGAGCAGTACTTC. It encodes CASSDSGTGYGEQYF.

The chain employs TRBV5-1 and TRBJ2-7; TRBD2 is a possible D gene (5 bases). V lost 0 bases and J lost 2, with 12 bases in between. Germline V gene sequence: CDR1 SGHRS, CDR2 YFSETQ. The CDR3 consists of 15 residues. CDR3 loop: CASSLGTSITYEQYF. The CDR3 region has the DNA TGCGCCAGCAGCTTGGGAACTAGTATCACCTACGAGCAGTACTTC.

For the CDR3, the DNA is TGTGCCACCGGATTGGGGGGTAGCTCCTACAATGAGCAGTTCTTC. This encodes CATGLGGSSYNEQFF. This chain joins TRBV10-3 and TRBJ2-1; D perhaps matches TRBD2 (6 bases). The CDR3 runs to 15 residues. Germline V lookup: CDR1 ENHRY, CDR2 SYGVKD. Deletions cut 10 bases from V and 0 bases from J, with 16 bases between.

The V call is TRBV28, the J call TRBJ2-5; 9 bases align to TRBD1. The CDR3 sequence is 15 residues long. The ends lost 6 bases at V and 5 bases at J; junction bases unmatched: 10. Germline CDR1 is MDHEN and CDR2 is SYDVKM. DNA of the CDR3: TGTGCCAGCAGGCACTCCGGGACAGGGTGGGAGACCCAGTACTTC. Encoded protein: CASRHSGTGWETQYF.

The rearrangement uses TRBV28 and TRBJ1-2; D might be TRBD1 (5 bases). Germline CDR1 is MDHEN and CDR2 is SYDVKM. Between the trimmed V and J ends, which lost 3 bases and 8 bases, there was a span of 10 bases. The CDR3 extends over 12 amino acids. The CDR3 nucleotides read TGTGCCAGCAGTTTCCCAGGGAACGGCTACACCTTC. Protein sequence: CASSFPGNGYTF.

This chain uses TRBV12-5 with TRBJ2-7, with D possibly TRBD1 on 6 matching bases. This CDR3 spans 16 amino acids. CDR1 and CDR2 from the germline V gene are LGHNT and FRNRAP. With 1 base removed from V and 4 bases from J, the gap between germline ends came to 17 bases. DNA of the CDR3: TGTGCTAGTGGTTTGGGTTTTGGGGCAGGGGTATACGAGCAGTACTTC. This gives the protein CASGLGFGAGVYEQYF. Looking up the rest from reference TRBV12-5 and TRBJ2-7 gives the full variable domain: DARVTQTPRHKVTEMGQEVTMRCQPILGHNTVFWYRQTMMQGLELLAYFRNRAPLDDSGMPKDRFSAEMPDATLATLKIQPSEPRDSAVYFCASGLGFGAGVYEQYFGPGTRLTVT.

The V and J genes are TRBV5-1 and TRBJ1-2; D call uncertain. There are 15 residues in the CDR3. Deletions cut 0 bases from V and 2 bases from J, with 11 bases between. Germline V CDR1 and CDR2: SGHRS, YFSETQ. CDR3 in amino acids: CASSLAGGSNYGYTF. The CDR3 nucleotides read TGCGCCAGCAGCTTGGCGGGAGGGAGCAACTATGGCTACACCTTC.

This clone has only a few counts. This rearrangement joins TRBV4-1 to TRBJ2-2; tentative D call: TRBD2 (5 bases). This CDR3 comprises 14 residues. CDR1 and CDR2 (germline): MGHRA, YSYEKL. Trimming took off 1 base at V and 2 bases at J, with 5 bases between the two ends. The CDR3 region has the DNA TGCGCCAGCAGCCAAGCGGGAAACACCGGGGAGCTGTTTTTT. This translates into CASSQAGNTGELFF.

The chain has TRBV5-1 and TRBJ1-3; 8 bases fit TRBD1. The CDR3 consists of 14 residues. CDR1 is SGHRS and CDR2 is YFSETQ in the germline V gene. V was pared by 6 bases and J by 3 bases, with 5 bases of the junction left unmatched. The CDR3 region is CASKDRVGGNTIYF. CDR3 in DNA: TGCGCCAGCAAGGACAGGGTGGGTGGAAACACCATATATTTT.

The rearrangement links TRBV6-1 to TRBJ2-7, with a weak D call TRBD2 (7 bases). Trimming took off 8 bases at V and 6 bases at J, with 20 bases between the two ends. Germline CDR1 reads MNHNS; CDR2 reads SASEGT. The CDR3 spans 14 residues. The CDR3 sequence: CASRRGASGVEQYF. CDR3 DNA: TGTGCCAGCCGACGGGGGGCCTCCGGTGTCGAGCAGTACTTC.

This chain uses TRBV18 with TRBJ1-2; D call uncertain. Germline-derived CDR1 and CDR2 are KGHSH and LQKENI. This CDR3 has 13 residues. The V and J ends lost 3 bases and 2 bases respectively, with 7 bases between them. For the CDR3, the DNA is TGTGCCAGCTCACCCACAGAGAACTATGGCTACACCTTC. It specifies CASSPTENYGYTF.

The CDR3 sequence is CAISESRLAGPYEQYF. The CDR3 nucleotides are TGTGCCATCAGTGAGTCCCGACTAGCGGGCCCCTACGAGCAGTACTTC. This rearrangement joins TRBV10-3 to TRBJ2-7; the match to TRBD2 covers 10 bases. The CDR3 extends over 16 amino acids. CDR1 and CDR2 (germline): ENHRY, SYGVKD. V gave up 0 bases and J gave up 2 bases; unmatched junction bases: 4.

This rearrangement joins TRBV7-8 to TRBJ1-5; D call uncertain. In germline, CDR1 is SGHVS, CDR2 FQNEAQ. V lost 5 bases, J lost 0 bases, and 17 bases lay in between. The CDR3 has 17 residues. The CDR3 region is CASSPEGSFYSNQPQHF. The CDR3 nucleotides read TGTGCCAGCAGCCCAGAGGGCAGCTTCTATAGCAATCAGCCCCAGCATTTT.

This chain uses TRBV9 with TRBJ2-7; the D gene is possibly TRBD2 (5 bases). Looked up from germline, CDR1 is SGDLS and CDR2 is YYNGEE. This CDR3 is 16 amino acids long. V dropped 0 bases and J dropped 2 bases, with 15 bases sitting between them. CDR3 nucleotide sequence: TGTGCCAGCAGCGTAGCCCCCAAGCGGCGTACCTACGAGCAGTACTTC. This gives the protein CASSVAPKRRTYEQYF.

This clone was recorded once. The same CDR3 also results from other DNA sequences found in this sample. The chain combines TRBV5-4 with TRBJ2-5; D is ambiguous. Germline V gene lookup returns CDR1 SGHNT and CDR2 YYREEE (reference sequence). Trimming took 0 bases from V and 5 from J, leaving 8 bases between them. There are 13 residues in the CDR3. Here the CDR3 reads CASSLAGGETQYF. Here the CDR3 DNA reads TGTGCCAGCAGCTTGGCGGGTGGGGAGACCCAGTACTTC.

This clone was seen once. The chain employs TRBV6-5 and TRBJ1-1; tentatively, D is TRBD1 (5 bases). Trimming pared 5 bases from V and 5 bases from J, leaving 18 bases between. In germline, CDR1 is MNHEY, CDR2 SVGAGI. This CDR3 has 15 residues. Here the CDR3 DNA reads TGTGCCAGCAGTACGGGAGGTGGGGGGTGGACTGAAGCTTTCTTT. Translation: CASSTGGGGWTEAFF.

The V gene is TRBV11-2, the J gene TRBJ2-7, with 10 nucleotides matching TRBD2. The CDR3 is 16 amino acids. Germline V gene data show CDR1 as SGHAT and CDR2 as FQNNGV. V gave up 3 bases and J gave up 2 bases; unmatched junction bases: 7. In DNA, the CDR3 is TGTGCCAGCAGCTTTCTAGCGGGAGAGCAGACCTACGAGCAGTACTTC. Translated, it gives CASSFLAGEQTYEQYF. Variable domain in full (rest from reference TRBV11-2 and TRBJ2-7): EAGVAQSPRYKIIEKRQSVAFWCNPISGHATLYWYQQILGQGPKLLIQFQNNGVVDDSQLPKDRFSAERLKGVDSTLKIQPAKLEDSAVYLCASSFLAGEQTYEQYFGPGTRLTVT.

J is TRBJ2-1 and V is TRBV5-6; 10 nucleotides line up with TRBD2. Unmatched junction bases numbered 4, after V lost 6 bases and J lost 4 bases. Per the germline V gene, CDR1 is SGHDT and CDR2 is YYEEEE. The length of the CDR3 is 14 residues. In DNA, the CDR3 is TGTGCCAGCAAGCGGGAGGGCGGGTACAATGAGCAGTTCTTC. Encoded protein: CASKREGGYNEQFF. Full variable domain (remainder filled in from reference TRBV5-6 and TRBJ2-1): DAGVTQSPTHLIKTRGQQVTLRCSPKSGHDTVSWYQQALGQGPQFIFQYYEEEERQRGNFPDRFSGHQFPNYSSELNVNALLLGDSALYLCASKREGGYNEQFFGPGTRLTVL.

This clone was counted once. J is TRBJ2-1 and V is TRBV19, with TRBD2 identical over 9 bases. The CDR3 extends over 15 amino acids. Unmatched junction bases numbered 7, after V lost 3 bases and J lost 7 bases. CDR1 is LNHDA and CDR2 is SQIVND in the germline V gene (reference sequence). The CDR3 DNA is TGTGCCAGTAGTATGGTGGCGGGAGGGCGGAATGAGCAGTTCTTC. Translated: CASSMVAGGRNEQFF.

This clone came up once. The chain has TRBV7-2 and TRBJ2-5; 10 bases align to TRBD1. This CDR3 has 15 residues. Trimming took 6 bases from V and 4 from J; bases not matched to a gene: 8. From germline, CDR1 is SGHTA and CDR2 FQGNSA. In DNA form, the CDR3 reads TGTGCCAGCAGTTTTGACAGGGGGCGAATAGAGACCCAGTACTTC. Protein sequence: CASSFDRGRIETQYF.

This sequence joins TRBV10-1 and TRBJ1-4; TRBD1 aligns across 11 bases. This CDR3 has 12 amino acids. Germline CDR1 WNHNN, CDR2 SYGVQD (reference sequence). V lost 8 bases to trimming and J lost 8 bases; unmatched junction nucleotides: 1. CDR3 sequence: CASGDRGEKLFF. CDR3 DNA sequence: TGCGCCAGCGGGGACAGGGGGGAAAAACTGTTTTTT.